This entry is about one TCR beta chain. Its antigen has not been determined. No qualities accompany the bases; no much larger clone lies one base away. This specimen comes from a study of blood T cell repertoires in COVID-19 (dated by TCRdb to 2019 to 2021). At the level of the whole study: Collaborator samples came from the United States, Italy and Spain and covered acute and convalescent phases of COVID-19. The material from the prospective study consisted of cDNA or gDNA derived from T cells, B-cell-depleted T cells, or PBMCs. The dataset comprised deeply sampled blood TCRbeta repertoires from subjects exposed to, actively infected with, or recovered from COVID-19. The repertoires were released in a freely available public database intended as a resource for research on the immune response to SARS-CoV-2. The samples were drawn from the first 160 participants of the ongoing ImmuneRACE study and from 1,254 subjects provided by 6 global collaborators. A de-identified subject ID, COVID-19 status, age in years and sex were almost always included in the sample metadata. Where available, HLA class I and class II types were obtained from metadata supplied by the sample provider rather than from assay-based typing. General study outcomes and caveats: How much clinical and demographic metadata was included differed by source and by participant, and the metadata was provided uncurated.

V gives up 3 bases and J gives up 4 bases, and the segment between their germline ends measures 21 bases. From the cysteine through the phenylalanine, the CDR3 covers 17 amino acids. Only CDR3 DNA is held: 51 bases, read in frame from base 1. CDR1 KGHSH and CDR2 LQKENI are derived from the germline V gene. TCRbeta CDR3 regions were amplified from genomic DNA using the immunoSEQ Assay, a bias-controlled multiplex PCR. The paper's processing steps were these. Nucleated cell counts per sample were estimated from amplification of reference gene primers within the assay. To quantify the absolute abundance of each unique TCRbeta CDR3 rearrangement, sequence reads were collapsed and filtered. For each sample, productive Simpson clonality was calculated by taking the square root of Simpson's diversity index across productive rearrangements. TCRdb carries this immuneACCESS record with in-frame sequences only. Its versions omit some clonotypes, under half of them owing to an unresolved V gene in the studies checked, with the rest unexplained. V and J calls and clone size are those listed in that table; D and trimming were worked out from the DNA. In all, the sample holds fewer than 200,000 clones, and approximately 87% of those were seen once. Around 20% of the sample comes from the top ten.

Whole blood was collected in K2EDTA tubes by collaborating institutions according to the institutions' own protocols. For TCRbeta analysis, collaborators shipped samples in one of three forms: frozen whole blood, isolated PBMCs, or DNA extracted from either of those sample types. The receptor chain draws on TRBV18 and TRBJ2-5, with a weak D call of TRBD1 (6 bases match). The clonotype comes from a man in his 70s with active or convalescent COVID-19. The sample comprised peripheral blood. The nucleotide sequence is TGTGCCAGCTCACCGTCTACAGGGATTGCTTATCGAGAGACCCAGTACTTC. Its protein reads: CASSPSTGIAYRETQYF.